The clone carrying this TCR beta chain appeared a few times. Its specificity is unknown. These data are taken from a study of cytomegalovirus exposure and HLA in healthy donors. The germline V gene encodes CDR1 SGHDT and CDR2 YYEEEE. V was cut by 4 bases and J by 0 bases, with 11 bases left in between. This CDR3 region has 15 residues. Each donor's status was that of a healthy bone marrow donor. Nominally healthy donors provided the samples, though records likely missed some immune exposures. It was with 60 Vbeta and 13 Jbeta primers that the PCR ran. This table comes from immunoSEQ multiplex PCR, and its TCRdb copy is limited to in-frame clones, with some not included. The table includes under 200,000 clones, over 9.5% detected once. Study-wide points: Reported findings show TCR beta sequences accurately forecast HLA-A and HLA-B alleles in most subjects. Analysis was performed later, and it showed HLA-associated TCR beta chains to be more clonally expanded than equally common others.

This TCR was sampled from a middle-aged man in good health and CMV-seropositive. The V call is TRBV5-6, the J call TRBJ1-5, with a tentative D call TRBD1 (5 bases). The sample comprised PBMCs. The DNA for the CDR3 is TGTGCCAGCAGCATCACAACAGGTAGCAATCAGCCCCAGCATTTT. This gives the protein CASSITTGSNQPQHF.